Listed here is a single TCR beta chain. Antigen specificity is unknown. Germline V lookup: CDR1 LNHDA, CDR2 SQIVND (reference sequence). The CDR3 length is 13 residues. Trimming shortened V by 5 bases and J by 9 bases, and 14 bases separated the two germline ends. A CD45RO/CCR7/CD25/CD127/CD95/CD27 panel sorted naive, central memory, regulatory and stem cell-like memory CD4+ cells. The isolated RNA, all of it, was reverse transcribed, so expressed TCRB transcripts were what got sequenced. The method was immunoSEQ multiplex PCR; TCRdb's version includes in-frame clones alone and lacks a portion of them. This sample carries fewer than 650,000 clones, 15% to 17% of them seen once, and the ten largest clones take 0.093%. The data belong to a study of beta chain features in type 1 diabetes. General study findings and limits: In type 1 diabetes patients, VDJ junctions had fewer insertions; deletions at these junctions were more frequent.

Input material: naive CD4+ T cells from blood. The chain is built from TRBV19 and TRBJ1-5, with D possibly matching TRBD1 (5 bases). This receptor was obtained from a man aged 18 to 29 in good health. The CDR3 coding sequence is TGTGCCAGTAGTCGGGGCAGCGACAGGCCCCAGCATTTT. This encodes CASSRGSDRPQHF. The full variable domain, its missing parts supplied by reference TRBV19 and TRBJ1-5, is DGGITQSPKYLFRKEGQNVTLSCEQNLNHDAMYWYRQDPGQGLRLIYYSQIVNDFQKGDIAEGYSVSREKKESFPLTVTSAQKNPTAFYLCASSRGSDRPQHFGDGTRLSIL.